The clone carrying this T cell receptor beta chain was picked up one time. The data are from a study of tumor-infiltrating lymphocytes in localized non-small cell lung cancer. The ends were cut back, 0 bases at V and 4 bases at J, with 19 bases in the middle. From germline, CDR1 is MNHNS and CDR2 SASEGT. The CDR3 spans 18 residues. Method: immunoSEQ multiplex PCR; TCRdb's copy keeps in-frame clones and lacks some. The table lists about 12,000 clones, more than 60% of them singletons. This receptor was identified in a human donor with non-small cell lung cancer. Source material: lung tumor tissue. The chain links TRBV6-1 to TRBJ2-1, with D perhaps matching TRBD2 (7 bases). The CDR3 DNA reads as TGTGCCAGCAGTGAAGCCATTGGGGGGGGCGCACGGTACAATGAGCAGTTCTTC. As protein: CASSEAIGGGARYNEQFF.